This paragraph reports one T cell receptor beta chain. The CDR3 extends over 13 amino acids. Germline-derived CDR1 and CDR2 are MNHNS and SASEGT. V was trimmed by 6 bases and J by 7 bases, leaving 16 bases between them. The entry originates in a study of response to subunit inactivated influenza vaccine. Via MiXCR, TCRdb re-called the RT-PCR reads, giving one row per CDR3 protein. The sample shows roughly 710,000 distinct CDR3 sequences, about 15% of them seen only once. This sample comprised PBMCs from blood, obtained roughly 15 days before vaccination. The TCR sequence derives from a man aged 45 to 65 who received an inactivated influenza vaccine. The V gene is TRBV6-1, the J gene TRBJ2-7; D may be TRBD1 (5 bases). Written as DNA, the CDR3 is TGTGCCAGCAGCGACAGCCGGGTTGGGGAGCAGTACTTC. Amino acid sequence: CASSDSRVGEQYF.